Shown below are 16 T cell receptor beta chains from a single sample sequenced in a study of cytomegalovirus exposure and HLA in healthy donors. PCR employed 60 Vbeta and 13 Jbeta primers. Assay used: immunoSEQ multiplex PCR; TCRdb lists only in-frame clones, some missing. The data contain about 95,000 clones, over 70% of them singletons. Specimen: PBMCs. The receptor source for this set is a middle-aged woman in good health and CMV-seronegative.

The V call is TRBV5-6, the J call TRBJ1-6; D ambiguous. V gave up 0 bases and J gave up 9 bases, with 4 bases separating them. The CDR3 length is 12 residues. CDR1 and CDR2 (germline): SGHDT, YYEEEE. The CDR3 DNA reads as TGTGCCAGCAGCTTGGAAGCTTCACCCCTCCACTTT. The encoded protein is CASSLEASPLHF.

The chain links TRBV2 to TRBJ1-4; D remains ambiguous. Trimming stripped 2 bases from V and 4 bases from J, with 8 bases between. The CDR3 spans 14 residues. CDR1 is SNHLY and CDR2 is FYNNEI in the germline V gene. CDR3 in amino acids: CASSEHTFNEKLFF. The CDR3 region has the DNA TGTGCCAGCAGTGAACACACCTTTAATGAAAAACTGTTTTTT. The whole variable domain, remainder taken from reference TRBV2 and TRBJ1-4, is EPEVTQTPSHQVTQMGQEVILRCVPISNHLYFYWYRQILGQKVEFLVSFYNNEISEKSEIFDDQFSVERPDGSNFTLKIRSTKLEDSAMYFCASSEHTFNEKLFFGSGTQLSVL.

With respect to this clone: At the DNA level, this CDR3 is encoded by other sequences in the same sample as well. The genes are TRBV7-2 and TRBJ1-1, with a weak D call TRBD1 (6 bases). V lost 5 bases to trimming and J lost 2 bases, with 24 bases between them. The CDR3 is made up of 18 amino acids. The germline gives CDR1 SGHTA, CDR2 FQGNSA. The CDR3 is CASSLLGARGKGNTEAFF. The DNA of the CDR3 is TGTGCCAGCAGCCTACTTGGAGCCAGGGGCAAAGGAAACACTGAAGCTTTCTTT.

This clone was detected a few times. V gene TRBV7-2 combines with J gene TRBJ1-2; no reliable D call. Germline CDR1 reads SGHTA; CDR2 reads FQGNSA. V lost 4 bases, J lost 4 bases, and 7 bases lay in between. The length of the CDR3 is 12 residues. In DNA, the CDR3 is TGTGCCAGCAGCTCACATACCTATGGCTACACCTTC. Translated, it gives CASSSHTYGYTF.

V is TRBV5-3 and J is TRBJ1-3, with D perhaps TRBD1 (6 bases). TRBV5-3 is assigned to the ORF class and has an uncertain function. The CDR3 runs 16 residues. The V gene lost 1 base and the J gene lost 6 bases, with 17 bases spanning the gap. As DNA, the CDR3 is TGTGCCAGAAGCTTGCGTCTTAGGGGGTTTGAAAACACCATATATTTT. Translated, it gives CARSLRLRGFENTIYF.

The chain carries TRBV9 and TRBJ1-2; D is possibly TRBD1 (5 bases). Germline V gene sequence: CDR1 SGDLS, CDR2 YYNGEE. The CDR3 covers 13 residues. V was pared by 4 bases and J by 8 bases, with 15 bases between. CDR3 amino acids: CASSLFGGEGYTF. CDR3 nucleotide sequence: TGTGCCAGCAGCCTCTTTGGGGGGGAGGGCTACACCTTC.

This clone came up once. J is TRBJ2-1 and V is TRBV2; 9 bases agree with TRBD1. Germline V gene sequence: CDR1 SNHLY, CDR2 FYNNEI. J gave up 2 bases and V 6 bases, and 5 bases lay outside the gene matches. The CDR3 extends over 15 amino acids. CDR3: CASRADRGTYNEQFF. CDR3 nucleotide sequence: TGTGCCAGCAGAGCCGACAGGGGGACCTACAATGAGCAGTTCTTC.

The chain has TRBV7-9 and TRBJ2-1, with TRBD1 matching 7 bases. V lost 4 bases, J lost 7 bases, and 7 bases stayed unmatched. Germline V CDR1 and CDR2: SEHNR, FQNEAQ (reference sequence). This CDR3 is 14 amino acids long. CDR3: CASSYRQGWNEQFF. The CDR3 coding sequence is TGTGCCAGCAGCTACCGACAGGGTTGGAATGAGCAGTTCTTC.

V is TRBV27 and J is TRBJ1-3; D might be TRBD1 (5 bases). This CDR3 is 14 amino acids long. The V gene's germline CDR1 is MNHEY and CDR2 SMNVEV (reference sequence). Trimming stripped 5 bases from V and 0 bases from J, with 8 bases between. CDR3 coding DNA: TGTGCCAGCAGTACGGGACTCTCTGGAAACACCATATATTTT. This sequence encodes CASSTGLSGNTIYF.

CDR3 protein: CASSLGSTNTQYF. The CDR3 DNA sequence: TGCGCCAGCAGCTTGGGCTCGACTAATACGCAGTATTTT. V usage is TRBV5-1 and J usage is TRBJ2-3; perhaps TRBD2 as D (5 bases). The V end was cut by 0 bases, the J end by 7 bases, with 9 bases between. Germline CDR1 and CDR2: SGHRS and YFSETQ. The CDR3 is 13 amino acids.

The chain recombines TRBV7-2 with TRBJ2-7; D is possibly TRBD2 (7 bases). The germline gives CDR1 SGHTA, CDR2 FQGNSA. This CDR3 comprises 15 residues. V was pared by 5 bases and J by 6 bases, with 20 bases between. Here the CDR3 reads CASSPRGGVEPEQYF. Here the CDR3 DNA reads TGTGCCAGCAGCCCGAGGGGGGGAGTGGAGCCCGAGCAGTACTTC. Full variable domain (missing parts from reference TRBV7-2 and TRBJ2-7): GAGVSQSPSNKVTEKGKDVELRCDPISGHTALYWYRQSLGQGLEFLIYFQGNSAPDKSGLPSDRFSAERTGGSVSTLTIQRTQQEDSAVYLCASSPRGGVEPEQYFGPGTRLTVT.

This clone was recorded a few times. The J gene is TRBJ1-1, the V gene TRBV5-1; tentatively, D is TRBD1 (6 bases). V lost 4 bases, J lost 4 bases, and 11 bases lay in between. The CDR3 contains 13 residues. Germline V gene data show CDR1 as SGHRS and CDR2 as YFSETQ. The CDR3 DNA reads as TGCGCCAGCAGCGGGGGCGTGGGCACTGAAGCTTTCTTT. Translated: CASSGGVGTEAFF. The full variable domain, its missing parts supplied by reference TRBV5-1 and TRBJ1-1, is KAGVTQTPRYLIKTRGQQVTLSCSPISGHRSVSWYQQTPGQGLQFLFEYFSETQRNKGNFPGRFSGRQFSNSRSEMNVSTLELGDSALYLCASSGGVGTEAFFGQGTRLTVV.

The rearrangement uses TRBV7-6 and TRBJ1-3; a possible D gene is TRBD1 (6 bases). V shed 2 bases and J shed 2 bases, with 16 bases lying between them. Germline V gene sequence: CDR1 SGHVS, CDR2 FNYEAQ. This CDR3 spans 17 amino acids. The CDR3 here is CASSLPPEGGTGNTIYF. DNA of the CDR3: TGTGCCAGCAGCTTACCCCCCGAAGGGGGAACTGGAAACACCATATATTTT.

The chain uses TRBV6-5 and TRBJ2-7, with D possibly matching TRBD1 (5 bases). This CDR3 is 16 amino acids long. Germline V gives CDR1 MNHEY, CDR2 SVGAGI. Trimming pared 0 bases from V and 3 bases from J, leaving 15 bases between. CDR3 protein: CASSYSVQVGSYEQYF. The CDR3 DNA reads TGTGCCAGCAGTTACTCGGTACAGGTAGGCAGCTACGAGCAGTACTTC.

The chain carries TRBV12-5 and TRBJ1-2; the D is unclear. Trimming cost V 1 base and J 8 bases, with 8 bases left between them. This CDR3 comprises 12 residues. Germline lookup yields CDR1 LGHNT and CDR2 FRNRAP. The CDR3 DNA sequence: TGTGCTAGTGGTTTGGAAGGGAGAGGCTACACCTTC. Residues: CASGLEGRGYTF.

The rearrangement uses TRBV7-9 and TRBJ1-1; D is ambiguous. The germline V gene has CDR1 SEHNR and CDR2 FQNEAQ (reference sequence). Trimming left V 6 bases short and J 7 bases short, with 15 bases between. This CDR3 comprises 13 residues. CDR3 sequence: CASRPPSDYEAFF. CDR3 nucleotide sequence: TGTGCCAGCAGACCTCCGTCGGACTATGAAGCTTTCTTT.